This is a list of T cell receptor beta chains from one sample in a study of vaccination effects on CD4 cells after COVID-19. Sequenced by immunoSEQ multiplex PCR; TCRdb stores in-frame clones only, minus some. The repertoire has 77,000 or so clones, roughly 79% of them found once; the top ten carry about 10%. No antigens are known for them. The sequences come from CD4+ T cells from PBMCs cultured with SARS-CoV-2 spike peptides, collected before COVID-19 vaccination. These receptors came from a human donor who received a COVID-19 vaccine. Each CDR3 is given with its conserved first and last residue. Each record gives: CDR3 DNA, CDR3 protein, D gene, V gene, clone size, J gene. D genes are given only for firm matches. Size values are once, few and many counts, or a class for expanded clones, and some rows have none.

cdr3_nt: TGCGCCAGCAGCCAAGTTGTCACGACCTACAATGAGCAGTTCTTC
cdr3_aa: CASSQVVTTYNEQFF
d_call: .
v_call: TRBV4-1
clone_size: .
j_call: TRBJ2-1

cdr3_nt: TGTGCCAGCAGTGAGTGGCAGATGAACACTGAAGCTTTCTTT
cdr3_aa: CASSEWQMNTEAFF
d_call: .
v_call: TRBV2
clone_size: .
j_call: TRBJ1-1

cdr3_nt: TGCAGCGGGGCCCTTCTAGGCTACAATGAGCAGTTCTTC
cdr3_aa: CSGALLGYNEQFF
d_call: .
v_call: TRBV29-1
clone_size: .
j_call: TRBJ2-1

cdr3_nt: TGCAGTATCCGGGACAGAGAAACGCAGTATTTT
cdr3_aa: CSIRDRETQYF
d_call: TRBD1
v_call: TRBV20-1
clone_size: .
j_call: TRBJ2-3

cdr3_nt: TGTGCCAGCAGCCGTTCGACAGGGGGCTTTGATGGCTACACCTTC
cdr3_aa: CASSRSTGGFDGYTF
d_call: TRBD1
v_call: TRBV7-2
clone_size: .
j_call: TRBJ1-2

cdr3_nt: TGTGCCAGCAGCTTAGTGGGGACTGGATCGATACAAGAGACCCAGTACTTC
cdr3_aa: CASSLVGTGSIQETQYF
d_call: .
v_call: TRBV7-2
clone_size: .
j_call: TRBJ2-5

cdr3_nt: TGTGCCTGGACCTTGGACAGGAGTAATTCACCCCTCCACTTT
cdr3_aa: CAWTLDRSNSPLHF
d_call: TRBD1
v_call: TRBV30
clone_size: few
j_call: TRBJ1-6

cdr3_nt: TGTGCCAGCAGCACCCTATTATCCGGGACAGGGGACGCAAAACTGTTTTTT
cdr3_aa: CASSTLLSGTGDAKLFF
d_call: TRBD1
v_call: TRBV3-1/TRBV3-2
clone_size: .
j_call: TRBJ1-4

cdr3_nt: TGTGCCAGTAGTGTTAATAGCAATCAGCCCCAGCATTTT
cdr3_aa: CASSVNSNQPQHF
d_call: .
v_call: TRBV19
clone_size: once
j_call: TRBJ1-5

cdr3_nt: TGTGCCAGCTCAGGACAGGGTACAGATACGCAGTATTTT
cdr3_aa: CASSGQGTDTQYF
d_call: TRBD1
v_call: TRBV18
clone_size: .
j_call: TRBJ2-3

cdr3_nt: TGTGCCACCAACCGACTAGCGCTTAGCACAGATACGCAGTATTTT
cdr3_aa: CATNRLALSTDTQYF
d_call: TRBD2
v_call: TRBV28
clone_size: once
j_call: TRBJ2-3

cdr3_nt: TGTGCCAGCAGCCTAGACAGGGGCACAGATACGCAGTATTTT
cdr3_aa: CASSLDRGTDTQYF
d_call: TRBD1
v_call: TRBV5-4
clone_size: .
j_call: TRBJ2-3

cdr3_nt: TGCGCCAGCAGCTCGACTGGACAGGGGGCGGGTGGCTACACCTTC
cdr3_aa: CASSSTGQGAGGYTF
d_call: TRBD1
v_call: TRBV5-1
clone_size: .
j_call: TRBJ1-2

cdr3_nt: TGTGCCAGCAGCTCGAGTTATGGACTAGCGGGGTTACAAGAGACCCAGTACTTC
cdr3_aa: CASSSSYGLAGLQETQYF
d_call: TRBD2
v_call: TRBV5-8
clone_size: .
j_call: TRBJ2-5

cdr3_nt: TGTGCCAGCAGCTTTAGCGGGGGGACAGATACGCAGTATTTT
cdr3_aa: CASSFSGGTDTQYF
d_call: TRBD2
v_call: TRBV7-3
clone_size: .
j_call: TRBJ2-3

cdr3_nt: TGTGCCAGCAGCTTAGGTCACAGGGAGGATCAGCCCCAGCATTTT
cdr3_aa: CASSLGHREDQPQHF
d_call: .
v_call: TRBV7-2
clone_size: .
j_call: TRBJ1-5

cdr3_nt: TGCGCCAGCAGCCAAGATTCCGGTTTCACCTATGGCTACACCTTC
cdr3_aa: CASSQDSGFTYGYTF
d_call: .
v_call: TRBV4-1
clone_size: .
j_call: TRBJ1-2

cdr3_nt: TGTGCCAGTAGTCTACGGGAAGGAAGACAGGTTGGGACCCAGTACTTC
cdr3_aa: CASSLREGRQVGTQYF
d_call: .
v_call: TRBV19
clone_size: .
j_call: TRBJ2-5

cdr3_nt: TGCGCCAGCGAGACGGGGAGCTACACCGGGGAGCTGTTTTTT
cdr3_aa: CASETGSYTGELFF
d_call: .
v_call: TRBV5-1
clone_size: .
j_call: TRBJ2-2

cdr3_nt: TGTGCCAGCTCACCAACTGGGGCCAACGTCCTGACTTTC
cdr3_aa: CASSPTGANVLTF
d_call: .
v_call: TRBV18
clone_size: few
j_call: TRBJ2-6

cdr3_nt: TGTGCCAGCAGCCTCAGGCGGACCTGGGGCGCAGATACGCAGTATTTT
cdr3_aa: CASSLRRTWGADTQYF
d_call: .
v_call: TRBV7-2
clone_size: .
j_call: TRBJ2-3

cdr3_nt: TGTGCCAGCAGTCCGCCGGGACTAGCGGGGGAGACCCAGTACTTC
cdr3_aa: CASSPPGLAGETQYF
d_call: TRBD2
v_call: TRBV2
clone_size: .
j_call: TRBJ2-5

cdr3_nt: TGTGCCAGCAGTGATCCAGCGGGAGGCACAGATACGCAGTATTTT
cdr3_aa: CASSDPAGGTDTQYF
d_call: TRBD2
v_call: TRBV6-1
clone_size: .
j_call: TRBJ2-3

cdr3_nt: TGTGCCTGGAGTGTACCGTTGAGACCGCTGACAGAGACCCAGTACTTC
cdr3_aa: CAWSVPLRPLTETQYF
d_call: .
v_call: TRBV30
clone_size: .
j_call: TRBJ2-5

cdr3_nt: TGTGCCAGCAGCCAAGTGCGGACAGGGGCCACCGGGGAGCTGTTTTTT
cdr3_aa: CASSQVRTGATGELFF
d_call: TRBD1
v_call: TRBV3-1/TRBV3-2
clone_size: .
j_call: TRBJ2-2

cdr3_nt: TGTGCCAGCTCCCCCGGTCGCAATCAGCCCCAGCATTTT
cdr3_aa: CASSPGRNQPQHF
d_call: .
v_call: TRBV11-2
clone_size: .
j_call: TRBJ1-5

cdr3_nt: TGTGCCAGCTCACCACAAGGAGCCAATCCTGGAAACACCATATATTTT
cdr3_aa: CASSPQGANPGNTIYF
d_call: .
v_call: TRBV18
clone_size: .
j_call: TRBJ1-3

cdr3_nt: TGTGCCAGCAGCATCTGGGGGGGTGTCACCTACAATGAGCAGTTCTTC
cdr3_aa: CASSIWGGVTYNEQFF
d_call: TRBD2
v_call: TRBV7-2
clone_size: .
j_call: TRBJ2-1

cdr3_nt: TGTGCCAGCACCAGCACAGGGGGCCTTCGAGAGCTGTTTTTT
cdr3_aa: CASTSTGGLRELFF
d_call: TRBD1
v_call: TRBV6-5
clone_size: .
j_call: TRBJ2-2

cdr3_nt: TGTGCCAGCAGCCCGGGAGATAATGAAAAACTGTTTTTT
cdr3_aa: CASSPGDNEKLFF
d_call: .
v_call: TRBV5-4
clone_size: .
j_call: TRBJ1-4

cdr3_nt: TGTGCCAGTAGTACAAACAGGGAAGGCACTGAAGCTTTCTTT
cdr3_aa: CASSTNREGTEAFF
d_call: .
v_call: TRBV19
clone_size: .
j_call: TRBJ1-1

cdr3_nt: TGTGCCAGCAGTGACTTGGGGGTAACCGGGGAGCTGTTTTTT
cdr3_aa: CASSDLGVTGELFF
d_call: .
v_call: TRBV6-4
clone_size: once
j_call: TRBJ2-2

cdr3_nt: TGTGCCACCAGTGACCCCTCAGCGGGGGGGCAGGAGACCCAGTACTTC
cdr3_aa: CATSDPSAGGQETQYF
d_call: TRBD2
v_call: TRBV24-1
clone_size: .
j_call: TRBJ2-5

cdr3_nt: TGTGCCAGCAGCGTAGGGGGACAGACCGAAGCTTTCTTT
cdr3_aa: CASSVGGQTEAFF
d_call: TRBD1
v_call: TRBV9
clone_size: .
j_call: TRBJ1-1

cdr3_nt: TGTGCCACCAGTGACCCGGGACTAGCGCCCAGCACAGATACGCAGTATTTT
cdr3_aa: CATSDPGLAPSTDTQYF
d_call: TRBD2
v_call: TRBV24-1
clone_size: .
j_call: TRBJ2-3

cdr3_nt: TGTGCCATCAGTCGACTAGCGGGGGATGCCGAGACCCAGTACTTC
cdr3_aa: CAISRLAGDAETQYF
d_call: TRBD2
v_call: TRBV10-3
clone_size: .
j_call: TRBJ2-5

cdr3_nt: TGTGCCAGCAGGCAAGGTGGGGGAAACACCATATATTTT
cdr3_aa: CASRQGGGNTIYF
d_call: .
v_call: TRBV6-6
clone_size: once
j_call: TRBJ1-3

cdr3_nt: TGCGCCAGCAGCTTGACAGCCGACTATGGCTACACCTTC
cdr3_aa: CASSLTADYGYTF
d_call: .
v_call: TRBV5-1
clone_size: few
j_call: TRBJ1-2

cdr3_nt: TGCGCCAGCCACCCGGACACAGCTAACTATGGCTACACCTTC
cdr3_aa: CASHPDTANYGYTF
d_call: .
v_call: TRBV5-1
clone_size: .
j_call: TRBJ1-2

cdr3_nt: TGTGCCAGCAGCTTAGCGTCTATCAACACCGGGGAGCTGTTTTTT
cdr3_aa: CASSLASINTGELFF
d_call: .
v_call: TRBV7-3
clone_size: few
j_call: TRBJ2-2